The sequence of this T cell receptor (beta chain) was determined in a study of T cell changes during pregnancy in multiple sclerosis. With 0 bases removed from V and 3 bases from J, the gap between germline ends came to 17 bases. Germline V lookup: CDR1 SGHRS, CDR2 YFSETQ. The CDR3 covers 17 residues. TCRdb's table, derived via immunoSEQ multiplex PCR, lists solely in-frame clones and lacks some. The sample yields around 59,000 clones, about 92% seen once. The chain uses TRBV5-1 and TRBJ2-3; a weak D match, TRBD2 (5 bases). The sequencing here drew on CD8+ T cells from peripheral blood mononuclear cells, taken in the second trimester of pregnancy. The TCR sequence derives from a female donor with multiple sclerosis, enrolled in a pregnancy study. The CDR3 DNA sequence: TGCGCCAGCAGCTTGGCGGGTCTGGGAGCGGCGACAGATACGCAGTATTTT. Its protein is CASSLAGLGAATDTQYF.